These 23 T cell receptor beta chains share one sample of origin, sequenced in a study of blood T cell repertoires in COVID-19. Sequenced by immunoSEQ multiplex PCR; TCRdb stores in-frame clones only, minus some. The table has 310,000 or so clones, 90% seen once. The specimen was PBMCs or T cells enriched from blood (not recorded which). The receptors derive from a woman aged 18-35 years with acute COVID-19.

The V and J genes are TRBV10-2 and TRBJ1-2; possibly TRBD1 for D (5 bases). This CDR3 contains 13 residues. Trimming pared 4 bases from V and 1 base from J, leaving 7 bases between. Germline V gene data show CDR1 as WSHSY and CDR2 as SAAADI. The CDR3, as DNA: TGCGCCAGCAGTGGACAGCTTAACTATGGCTACACCTTC. Amino acid sequence: CASSGQLNYGYTF.

The chain links TRBV7-6 to TRBJ1-2, with 8 bases lining up with TRBD1. V lost 5 bases to trimming and J lost 4 bases; unmatched junction nucleotides: 9. Germline values: CDR1 SGHVS, CDR2 FNYEAQ. CDR3 size: 15 residues. The CDR3 loop reads CASSPQDRVLYGYTF. As DNA, the CDR3 is TGTGCCAGCAGCCCCCAGGACAGGGTTCTCTATGGCTACACCTTC.

The chain couples TRBV27 to TRBJ1-1; tentative D call: TRBD1 (6 bases). Germline assignment: CDR1 MNHEY and CDR2 SMNVEV (reference sequence). CDR3 length equals 14 residues. With 6 bases removed from V and 1 base from J, the gap between germline ends came to 12 bases. The CDR3 loop is CASSRQAQNTEAFF. The CDR3 DNA follows: TGTGCCAGCAGCCGACAGGCGCAGAACACTGAAGCTTTCTTT.

This clone has more than one count but fewer than ten. The chain employs TRBV7-9 and TRBJ1-2; D is perhaps TRBD1 (5 bases). The germline V and J ends were trimmed by 5 bases and 6 bases, with 13 bases remaining between them. Germline values: CDR1 SEHNR, CDR2 FQNEAQ (reference sequence). The CDR3 covers 13 residues. Here the CDR3 reads CASSPGRENGYTF. As DNA, the CDR3 is TGTGCCAGCAGCCCAGGGAGGGAAAATGGCTACACCTTC.

The chain joins TRBV27 to TRBJ2-7; D is possibly TRBD2 (5 bases). CDR1 and CDR2 (germline): MNHEY, SMNVEV (reference sequence). Trimming removed 5 bases at V and 2 bases at J, with 16 bases between. This CDR3 has 15 amino acids. The CDR3: CASSNGLWPAYEQYF. The CDR3 DNA reads TGTGCCAGCAGTAATGGACTCTGGCCCGCCTACGAGCAGTACTTC.

J is TRBJ2-3 and V is TRBV9, with TRBD2 matching 10 bases. The CDR3 extends over 17 amino acids. The germline V gene encodes CDR1 SGDLS and CDR2 YYNGEE. V shed 0 bases and J 5 bases; nucleotides not matched to a gene: 9. The CDR3 coding sequence is TGTGCCAGCAGCGTAGAAGAAGCGGGAGGGCTTGGAGATACGCAGTATTTT. It specifies CASSVEEAGGLGDTQYF.

V usage is TRBV23-1 and J usage is TRBJ1-2; TRBD1 aligns across 8 bases. TRBV23-1 is filed as an ORF, its function uncertain. The CDR3 contains 16 residues. Trimming took 1 base from V and 7 from J; bases not matched to a gene: 11. CDR3 coding DNA: TGCGCCAGCAGTCAATTTATCGGACAGGGTCGCTCTGGCTACACCTTC. This codes for CASSQFIGQGRSGYTF.

The rearrangement joins TRBV3-1 (or the pseudogene TRBV3-2) to TRBJ2-7; TRBD2 agrees at 11 bases. The germline CDR1 and CDR2 sequences are LGHDT and YNNKEL (reference sequence). The V gene end was trimmed by 4 bases and the J gene end by 10 bases; junction bases not matched to a gene: 3. This CDR3 has 12 amino acids. CDR3 DNA: TGTGCCAGCAGCCCAGGGACTAGCGGACAGTACTTC. It yields the protein CASSPGTSGQYF.

The chain is built from TRBV28 and TRBJ2-1; D gene unclear. The V gene's germline CDR1 is MDHEN and CDR2 SYDVKM. Trimming cost V 3 bases and J 7 bases, with 10 bases left between them. There are 13 residues in the CDR3. The CDR3 sequence is CASSFESLNEQFF. The DNA for the CDR3 is TGTGCCAGCAGTTTTGAGTCTCTTAATGAGCAGTTCTTC.

On this clone itself: Other DNA sequences in this sample translate to the same CDR3. The chain employs TRBV5-1 and TRBJ1-6, with a weak D call TRBD1 (5 bases). Trimming removed 4 bases from V and 5 bases from J, with 13 bases in between. CDR3 length: 15 residues. Germline V gene lookup returns CDR1 SGHRS and CDR2 YFSETQ. The CDR3 sequence is CASSGQGLDNSPLHF. Here the CDR3 DNA reads TGCGCCAGCAGCGGCCAGGGTTTGGATAATTCACCCCTCCACTTT.

CDR3 nucleotides: TGTGCCAGCAGCGGGCCGGGACAGTTATCCTACACCTTC. It encodes CASSGPGQLSYTF. V and J are TRBV5-6 and TRBJ1-2; 7 bases fit TRBD1. Germline-derived CDR1 and CDR2 are SGHDT and YYEEEE. With V trimmed by 4 bases and J by 10 bases, 10 bases remained unmatched. CDR3 size: 13 residues.

The chain's CDR3 is CASNGEGGNSPLHF. CDR3 DNA sequence: TGTGCCAGCAATGGGGAGGGAGGTAATTCACCCCTCCACTTT. The chain uses TRBV28 and TRBJ1-6, with D unresolved. This CDR3 has 14 amino acids. Deletions cut 7 bases from V and 6 bases from J, with 13 bases between. Germline loops: CDR1 MDHEN, CDR2 SYDVKM.

The chain combines TRBV14 with TRBJ2-7; D unresolved. Germline CDR1 is SGHDN and CDR2 is FVKESK. CDR3 length equals 15 residues. V gave up 0 bases and J gave up 0 bases, with 9 bases separating them. The CDR3: CASSQERGLSYEQYF. For the CDR3, the DNA is TGTGCCAGCAGCCAAGAAAGAGGCCTCTCCTACGAGCAGTACTTC.

The rearrangement uses TRBV6-5 and TRBJ1-2; TRBD1 matches 7 bases. Per germline, CDR1 MNHEY and CDR2 SVGAGI. The CDR3 is 13 residues long. Unmatched junction bases numbered 3, after V lost 2 bases and J lost 6 bases. The CDR3 DNA sequence: TGTGCCAGCAGTTACGAGGGGGCGGATGGCTACACCTTC. The encoded protein is CASSYEGADGYTF.

The chain combines TRBV5-1 with TRBJ1-5, with 9 bases lining up with TRBD1. The CDR3 has 15 amino acids. J gave up 7 bases and V 0 bases, and 5 bases lay outside the gene matches. The V gene's germline CDR1 is SGHRS and CDR2 YFSETQ. CDR3 in DNA: TGCGCCAGCAGCTTGGGGACAGGGGAGGGGCAGCCCCAGCATTTT. It yields the protein CASSLGTGEGQPQHF.

DNA of the CDR3: TGTGCCAGCAGCCAAATGTCGCCGAGGCTTGGGACCGGGGGCGAGCAGTACTTC. Residues: CASSQMSPRLGTGGEQYF. This chain links TRBV14 with TRBJ2-7; D is perhaps TRBD2 (6 bases). V dropped 2 bases and J dropped 6 bases, with 26 bases sitting between them. The CDR3 loop spans 18 amino acids. Germline V CDR1 and CDR2: SGHDN, FVKESK.

The V gene is TRBV18, the J gene TRBJ1-6; 7 bases fit TRBD1. V was clipped by 6 bases and J by 4 bases; unmatched bases: 6. CDR3 length: 15 amino acids. Germline V CDR1 and CDR2: KGHSH, LQKENI. CDR3 sequence: CASSPGDSYNSPLHF. The CDR3 DNA follows: TGTGCCAGCTCGCCCGGGGACAGTTATAATTCACCCCTCCACTTT.

This clone is a singleton in its sample. The chain uses TRBV19 and TRBJ1-4, with 11 bases fitting TRBD1. The germline CDR1 and CDR2 sequences are LNHDA and SQIVND (reference sequence). V was clipped by 5 bases and J by 8 bases; unmatched bases: 13. The CDR3 is 17 residues long. The CDR3 region is CASSEGTGGASFEKLFF. The CDR3 nucleotides are TGTGCCAGTAGTGAGGGGACAGGGGGAGCGAGTTTCGAAAAACTGTTTTTT.

The chain joins TRBV7-9 to TRBJ1-4; unclear D gene. The V end was cut by 0 bases, the J end by 6 bases, with 11 bases between. Per germline, CDR1 SEHNR and CDR2 FQNEAQ (reference sequence). The CDR3 totals 15 residues. CDR3 sequence reads: CASSLAGRGDEKLFF. The CDR3 DNA follows: TGTGCCAGCAGCTTAGCTGGCCGCGGGGATGAAAAACTGTTTTTT.

The J gene is TRBJ1-5, the V gene TRBV3-1 (or the pseudogene TRBV3-2); 10 bases line up with TRBD1. There are 14 residues in the CDR3. The germline CDR1 and CDR2 sequences are LGHDT and YNNKEL (reference sequence). Trimming at V came to 3 bases and at J to 7 bases, leaving 3 bases not matched to a gene. CDR3 sequence reads: CASSQRTGGQPQHF. CDR3 coding DNA: TGTGCCAGCAGCCAGCGGACAGGGGGGCAGCCCCAGCATTTT.

The rearrangement uses TRBV28 and TRBJ2-7, with TRBD1 identical over 9 bases. Trimming at V came to 2 bases and at J to 2 bases, leaving 7 bases not matched to a gene. The CDR3 is made up of 16 amino acids. Germline CDR1 and CDR2: MDHEN and SYDVKM. The DNA for the CDR3 is TGTGCCAGCAGTTTAGTAGCTACAGGGGGCGCCTACGAGCAGTACTTC. Translation gives CASSLVATGGAYEQYF. Complete variable domain (other parts from reference TRBV28 and TRBJ2-7): DVKVTQSSRYLVKRTGEKVFLECVQDMDHENMFWYRQDPGLGLRLIYFSYDVKMKEKGDIPEGYSVSREKKERFSLILESASTNQTSMYLCASSLVATGGAYEQYFGPGTRLTVT.

This clone was seen only once. The chain recombines TRBV27 with TRBJ2-7, with 9 bases aligning to TRBD1. Germline V gene lookup returns CDR1 MNHEY and CDR2 SMNVEV (reference sequence). V shed 6 bases and J 10 bases; nucleotides not matched to a gene: 10. The CDR3 consists of 13 residues. The DNA for the CDR3 is TGTGCCAGCAGGGACGGACAGGGGAGAACTCAGTACTTC. This encodes CASRDGQGRTQYF.

The chain has TRBV11-2 and TRBJ2-7; 13 bases match TRBD2. The CDR3 runs to 16 residues. With 3 bases clipped from V and 6 bases from J, the junction kept 8 bases outside the gene matches. The V gene's germline CDR1 is SGHAT and CDR2 FQNNGV. The CDR3 region is CASSFWTSGSIVEQYF. CDR3 coding DNA: TGTGCCAGCAGCTTTTGGACTAGCGGGAGTATAGTCGAGCAGTACTTC.